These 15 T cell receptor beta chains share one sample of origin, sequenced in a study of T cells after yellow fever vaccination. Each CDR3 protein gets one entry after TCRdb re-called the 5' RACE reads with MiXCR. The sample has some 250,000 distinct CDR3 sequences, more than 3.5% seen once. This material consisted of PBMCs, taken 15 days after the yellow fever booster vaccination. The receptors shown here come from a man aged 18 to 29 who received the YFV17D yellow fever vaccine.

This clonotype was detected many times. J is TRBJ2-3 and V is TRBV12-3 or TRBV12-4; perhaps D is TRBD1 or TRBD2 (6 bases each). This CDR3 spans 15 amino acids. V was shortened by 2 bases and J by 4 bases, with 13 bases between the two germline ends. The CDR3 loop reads CASSLSGDWADTQYF. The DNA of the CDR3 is TGTGCCAGCAGTTTATCAGGGGACTGGGCAGATACGCAGTATTTT.

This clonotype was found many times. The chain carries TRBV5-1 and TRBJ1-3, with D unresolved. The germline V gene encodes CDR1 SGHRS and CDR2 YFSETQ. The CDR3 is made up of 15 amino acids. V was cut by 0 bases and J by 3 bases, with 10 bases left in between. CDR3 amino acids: CASSLEPLGGNTIYF. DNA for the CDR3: TGCGCCAGCAGCTTGGAGCCTCTGGGTGGAAACACCATATATTTT.

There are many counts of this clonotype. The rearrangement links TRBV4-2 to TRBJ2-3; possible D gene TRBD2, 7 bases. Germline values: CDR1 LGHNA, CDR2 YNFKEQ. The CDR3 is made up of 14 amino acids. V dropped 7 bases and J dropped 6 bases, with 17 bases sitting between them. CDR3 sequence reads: CASKRGGAPDTQYF. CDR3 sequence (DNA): TGTGCCAGCAAGAGGGGGGGGGCCCCCGATACGCAGTATTTT.

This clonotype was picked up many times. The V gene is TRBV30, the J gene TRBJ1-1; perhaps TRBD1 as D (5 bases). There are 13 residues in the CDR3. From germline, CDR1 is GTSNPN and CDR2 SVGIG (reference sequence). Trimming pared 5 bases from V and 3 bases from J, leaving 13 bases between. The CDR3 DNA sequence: TGTGCCTGGGAAGTCCGCAGGGACACTGAAGCTTTCTTT. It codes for CAWEVRRDTEAFF.

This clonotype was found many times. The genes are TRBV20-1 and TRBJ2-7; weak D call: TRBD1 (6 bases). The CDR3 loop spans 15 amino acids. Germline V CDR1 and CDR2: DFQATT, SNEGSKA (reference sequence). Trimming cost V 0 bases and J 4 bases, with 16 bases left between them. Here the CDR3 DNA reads TGCAGTGCTAGAGACCGGGACAATGTAGATTACGAGCAGTACTTC. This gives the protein CSARDRDNVDYEQYF.

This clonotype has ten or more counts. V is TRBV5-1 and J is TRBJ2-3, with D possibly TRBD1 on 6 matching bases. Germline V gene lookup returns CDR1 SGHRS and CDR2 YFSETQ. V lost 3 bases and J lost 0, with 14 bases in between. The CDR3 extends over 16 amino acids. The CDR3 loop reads CASSSDRSTSTDTQYF. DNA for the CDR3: TGCGCCAGCAGCTCGGACAGAAGCACTAGCACAGATACGCAGTATTTT.

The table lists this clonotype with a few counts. The CDR3 loop is CASSPGGVNEKLFF. CDR3 nucleotides: TGTGCCAGCAGTCCAGGGGGTGTGAATGAAAAACTGTTTTTT. The chain employs TRBV5-4 and TRBJ1-4, with 7 bases identical to TRBD1. Germline CDR1 is SGHNT and CDR2 is YYREEE (reference sequence). This CDR3 spans 14 amino acids. J was trimmed by 5 bases and V by 5 bases; bases with no gene match: 6.

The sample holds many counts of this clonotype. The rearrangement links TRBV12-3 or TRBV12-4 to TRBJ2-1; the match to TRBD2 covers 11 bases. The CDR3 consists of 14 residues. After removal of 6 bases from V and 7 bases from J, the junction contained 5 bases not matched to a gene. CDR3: CASRTSGRINEQFF. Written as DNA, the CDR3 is TGTGCCAGCAGAACTAGCGGGAGAATAAATGAGCAGTTCTTC.

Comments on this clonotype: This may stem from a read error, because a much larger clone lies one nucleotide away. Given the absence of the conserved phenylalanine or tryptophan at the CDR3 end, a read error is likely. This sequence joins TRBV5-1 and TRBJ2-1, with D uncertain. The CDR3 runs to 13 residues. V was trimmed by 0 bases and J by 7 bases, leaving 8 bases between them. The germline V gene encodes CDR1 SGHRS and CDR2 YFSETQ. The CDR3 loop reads CASSLAPANEQFL. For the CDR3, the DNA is TGCGCCAGCAGCTTGGCCCCAGCGAATGAGCAGTTCTTA.

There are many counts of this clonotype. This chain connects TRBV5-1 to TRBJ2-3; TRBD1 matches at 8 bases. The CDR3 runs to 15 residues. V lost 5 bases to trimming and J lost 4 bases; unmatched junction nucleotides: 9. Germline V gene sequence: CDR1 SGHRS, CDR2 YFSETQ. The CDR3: CASRLGAQGADTQYF. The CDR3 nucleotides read TGCGCCAGCAGGCTTGGTGCACAGGGGGCAGATACGCAGTATTTT. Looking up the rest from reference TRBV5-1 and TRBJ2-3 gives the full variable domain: KAGVTQTPRYLIKTRGQQVTLSCSPISGHRSVSWYQQTPGQGLQFLFEYFSETQRNKGNFPGRFSGRQFSNSRSEMNVSTLELGDSALYLCASRLGAQGADTQYFGPGTRLTVL.

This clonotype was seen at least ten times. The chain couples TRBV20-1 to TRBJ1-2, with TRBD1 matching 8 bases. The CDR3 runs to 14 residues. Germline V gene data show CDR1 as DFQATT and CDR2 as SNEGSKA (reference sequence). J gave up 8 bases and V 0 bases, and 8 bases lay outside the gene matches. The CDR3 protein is CSARDERTGRGYTF. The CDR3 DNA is TGCAGTGCTAGAGATGAAAGGACAGGGCGGGGCTACACCTTC.

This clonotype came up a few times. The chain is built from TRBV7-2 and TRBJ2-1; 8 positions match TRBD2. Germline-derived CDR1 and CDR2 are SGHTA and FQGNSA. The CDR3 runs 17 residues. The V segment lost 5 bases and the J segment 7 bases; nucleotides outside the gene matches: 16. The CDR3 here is CASSLPVTSARGNEQFF. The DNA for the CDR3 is TGTGCCAGCAGCCTGCCCGTGACTAGCGCGCGGGGGAATGAGCAGTTCTTC.

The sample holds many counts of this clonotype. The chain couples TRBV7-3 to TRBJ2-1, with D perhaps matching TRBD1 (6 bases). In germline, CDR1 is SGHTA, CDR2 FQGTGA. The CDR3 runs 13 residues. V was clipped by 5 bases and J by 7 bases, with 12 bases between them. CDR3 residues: CASSESRGNEQFF. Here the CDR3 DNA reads TGTGCCAGCAGCGAGAGCAGGGGTAATGAGCAGTTCTTC.

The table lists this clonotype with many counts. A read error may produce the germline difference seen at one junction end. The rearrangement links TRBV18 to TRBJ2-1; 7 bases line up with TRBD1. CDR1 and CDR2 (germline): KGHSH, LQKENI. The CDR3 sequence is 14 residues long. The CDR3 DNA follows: TGTGCCAGCTCAAGGGACAGATCCTCCAATGAGCAGTTCTTC. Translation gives CASSRDRSSNEQFF.

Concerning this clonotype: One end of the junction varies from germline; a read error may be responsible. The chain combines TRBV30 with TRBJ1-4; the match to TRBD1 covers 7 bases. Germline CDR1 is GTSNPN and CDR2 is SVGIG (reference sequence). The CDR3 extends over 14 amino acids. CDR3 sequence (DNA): TGTGCCTGGAGTGTACAGGGGTCCGGCGAAAAACTGTATTTT. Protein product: CAWSVQGSGEKLYF.